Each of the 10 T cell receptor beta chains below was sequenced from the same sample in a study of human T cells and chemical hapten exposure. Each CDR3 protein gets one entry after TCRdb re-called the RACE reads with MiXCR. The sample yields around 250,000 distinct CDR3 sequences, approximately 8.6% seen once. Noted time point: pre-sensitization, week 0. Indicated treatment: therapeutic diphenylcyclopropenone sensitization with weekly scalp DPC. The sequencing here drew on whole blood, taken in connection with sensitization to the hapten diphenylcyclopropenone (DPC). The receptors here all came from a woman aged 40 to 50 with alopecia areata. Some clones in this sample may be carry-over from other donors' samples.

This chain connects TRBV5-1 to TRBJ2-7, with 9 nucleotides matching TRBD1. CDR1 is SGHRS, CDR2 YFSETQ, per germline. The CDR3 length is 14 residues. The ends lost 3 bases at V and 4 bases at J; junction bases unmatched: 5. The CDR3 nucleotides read TGCGCCAGCAGCTCCGGGACAGGGAGATACGAGCAGTACTTC. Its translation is CASSSGTGRYEQYF.

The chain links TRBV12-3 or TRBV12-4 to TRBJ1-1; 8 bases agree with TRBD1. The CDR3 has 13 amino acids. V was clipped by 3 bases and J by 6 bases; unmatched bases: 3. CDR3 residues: CASSFRQGSEAFF. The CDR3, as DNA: TGTGCCAGCAGTTTCCGACAGGGGTCTGAAGCTTTCTTT.

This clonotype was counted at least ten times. The CDR3 loop is CASSGDSAYGYTF. CDR3 bases: TGTGCCAGCAGTGGGGACAGTGCCTATGGCTACACCTTC. The V and J genes are TRBV6-4 and TRBJ1-2; 7 nucleotides align to TRBD1. V trimming: 4 bases; J trimming: 4 bases; junction bases outside the gene matches: 3. CDR3 length: 13 amino acids. CDR1 and CDR2 from the germline V gene are MRHNA and SNTAGT.

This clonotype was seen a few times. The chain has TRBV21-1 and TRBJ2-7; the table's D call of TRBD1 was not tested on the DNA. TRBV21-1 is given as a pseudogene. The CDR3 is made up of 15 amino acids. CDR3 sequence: CASSKCGTHSYEQYF. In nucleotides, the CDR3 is TGTGCCAGCAGCAAATGTGGGACGCACTCCTACGAGCAGTACTTC.

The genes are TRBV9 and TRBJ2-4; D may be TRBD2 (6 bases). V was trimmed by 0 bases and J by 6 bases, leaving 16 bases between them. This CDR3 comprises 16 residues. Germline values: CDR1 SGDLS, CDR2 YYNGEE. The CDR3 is CASSVATGTGLNIQYF. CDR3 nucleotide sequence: TGTGCCAGCAGCGTAGCTACGGGGACTGGCCTAAACATTCAGTACTTC.

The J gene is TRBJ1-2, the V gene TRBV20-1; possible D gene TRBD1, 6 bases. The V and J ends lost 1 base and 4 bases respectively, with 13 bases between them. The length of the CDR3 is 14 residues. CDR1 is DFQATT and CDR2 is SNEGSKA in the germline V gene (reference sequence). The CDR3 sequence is CSARAWQGTYGYTF. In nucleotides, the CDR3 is TGCAGTGCTAGAGCCTGGCAGGGGACCTATGGCTACACCTTC.

CDR3 sequence: CATSDLYSAASTDTQYF. DNA of the CDR3: TGTGCCACCAGTGATTTGTATAGCGCCGCTAGCACAGATACGCAGTATTTT. The rearrangement uses TRBV24-1 and TRBJ2-3; possibly TRBD2 for D (5 bases). The ends were cut back, 0 bases at V and 0 bases at J, with 12 bases in the middle. Germline V lookup: CDR1 KGHDR, CDR2 SFDVKD. The CDR3 is 17 residues long.

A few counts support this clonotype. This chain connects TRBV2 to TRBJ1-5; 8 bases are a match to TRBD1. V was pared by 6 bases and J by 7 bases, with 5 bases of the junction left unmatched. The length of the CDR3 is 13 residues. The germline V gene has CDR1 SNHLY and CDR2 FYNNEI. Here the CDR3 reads CASRDREWQPQHF. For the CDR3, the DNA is TGTGCCAGCAGGGACAGGGAATGGCAGCCCCAGCATTTT.

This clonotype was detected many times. The DNA for the CDR3 is TGTGCCAGCAGACAGGGTTACGCTGAAGCTTTCTTT. Translation: CASRQGYAEAFF. The V gene is TRBV6-1, the J gene TRBJ1-1; maybe TRBD1 (6 bases). CDR1 is MNHNS and CDR2 is SASEGT in the germline V gene. The CDR3 contains 12 residues. V was clipped by 6 bases and J by 6 bases, with 11 bases between them.

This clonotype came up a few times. This CDR3 is CASSSDKLWNYGYTF. The CDR3 bases are TGTGCCAGCAGCTCGGACAAACTCTGGAACTATGGCTACACCTTC. The rearrangement uses TRBV11-2 and TRBJ1-2, with D perhaps TRBD1 (5 bases). The CDR3 runs to 15 residues. CDR1 is SGHAT, CDR2 FQNNGV, per germline. V dropped 4 bases and J dropped 2 bases, with 14 bases sitting between them.